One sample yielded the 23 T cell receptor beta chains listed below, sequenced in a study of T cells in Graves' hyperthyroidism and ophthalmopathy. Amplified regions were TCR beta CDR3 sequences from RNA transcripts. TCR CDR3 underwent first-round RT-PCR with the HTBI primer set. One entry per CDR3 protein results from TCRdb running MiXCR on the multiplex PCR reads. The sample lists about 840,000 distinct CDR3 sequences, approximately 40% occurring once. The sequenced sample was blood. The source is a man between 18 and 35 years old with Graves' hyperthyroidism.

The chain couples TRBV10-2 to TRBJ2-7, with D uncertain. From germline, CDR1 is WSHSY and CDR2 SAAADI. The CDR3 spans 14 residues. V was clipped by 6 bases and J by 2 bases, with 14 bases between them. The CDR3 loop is CASSHRVTAYEQYF. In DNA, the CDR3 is TGCGCCAGCAGCCACCGGGTCACCGCCTACGAGCAGTACTTC.

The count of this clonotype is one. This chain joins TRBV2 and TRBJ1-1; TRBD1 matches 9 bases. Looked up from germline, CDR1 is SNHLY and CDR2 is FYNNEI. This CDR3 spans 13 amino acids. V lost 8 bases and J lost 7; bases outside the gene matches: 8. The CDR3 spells CASLGTGMVEAFF. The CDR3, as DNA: TGTGCCAGCTTGGGGACAGGGATGGTTGAAGCTTTCTTT.

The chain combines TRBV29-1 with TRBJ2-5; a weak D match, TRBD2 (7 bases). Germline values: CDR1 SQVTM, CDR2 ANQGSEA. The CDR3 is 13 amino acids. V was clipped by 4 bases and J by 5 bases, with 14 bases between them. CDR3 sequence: CSVGGGPGETQYF. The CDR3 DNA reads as TGCAGCGTTGGGGGGGGGCCGGGGGAGACCCAGTACTTC.

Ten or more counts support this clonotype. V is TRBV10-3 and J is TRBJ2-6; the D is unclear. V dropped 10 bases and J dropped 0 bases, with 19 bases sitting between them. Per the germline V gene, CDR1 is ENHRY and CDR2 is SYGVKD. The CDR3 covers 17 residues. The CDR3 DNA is TGTGCCACCCTGGCCGGTGAAACCATCTCTGGGGCCAACGTCCTGACTTTC. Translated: CATLAGETISGANVLTF.

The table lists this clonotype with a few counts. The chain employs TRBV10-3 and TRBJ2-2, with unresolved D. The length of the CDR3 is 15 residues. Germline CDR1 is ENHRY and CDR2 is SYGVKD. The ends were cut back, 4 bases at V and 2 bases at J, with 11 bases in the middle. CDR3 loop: CAISVPSINTGELFF. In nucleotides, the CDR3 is TGTGCCATCAGTGTCCCATCTATTAACACCGGGGAGCTGTTTTTT.

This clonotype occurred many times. The CDR3 reads CASSPAGRMNTEAFF. CDR3 in DNA: TGTGCCAGCAGTCCCGCAGGGAGGATGAACACTGAAGCTTTCTTT. V gene TRBV12-3 or TRBV12-4 combines with J gene TRBJ1-1; maybe TRBD1 (5 bases). The ends were cut back, 5 bases at V and 0 bases at J, with 13 bases in the middle. The CDR3 consists of 15 residues.

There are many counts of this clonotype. The CDR3 reads CASSYTRDQPQHF. The CDR3 DNA sequence: TGTGCCAGTAGTTATACCAGAGATCAGCCCCAGCATTTT. The chain employs TRBV19 and TRBJ1-5; D is undetermined. This CDR3 is 13 amino acids long. V lost 5 bases, J lost 5 bases, and 10 bases lay in between. Germline V lookup: CDR1 LNHDA, CDR2 SQIVND (reference sequence).

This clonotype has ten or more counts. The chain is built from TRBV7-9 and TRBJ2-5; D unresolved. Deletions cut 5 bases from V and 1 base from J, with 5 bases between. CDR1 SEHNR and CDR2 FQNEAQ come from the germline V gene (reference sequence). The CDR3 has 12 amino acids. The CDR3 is CASSPSQETQYF. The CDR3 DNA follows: TGTGCCAGCAGCCCTTCCCAAGAGACCCAGTACTTC.

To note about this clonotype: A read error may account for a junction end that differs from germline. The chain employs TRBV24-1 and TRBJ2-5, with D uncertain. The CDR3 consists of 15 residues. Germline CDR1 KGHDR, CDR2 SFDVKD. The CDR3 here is CASSLSWAAQETQYF. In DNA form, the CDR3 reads TGTGCCAGCAGTTTATCCTGGGCTGCCCAAGAGACCCAGTACTTC.

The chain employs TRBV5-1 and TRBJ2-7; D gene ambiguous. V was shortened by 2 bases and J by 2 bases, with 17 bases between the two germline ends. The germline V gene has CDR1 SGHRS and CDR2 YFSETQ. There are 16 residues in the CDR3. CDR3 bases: TGCGCCAGCAGCTTCCCCCTAGGTGAGCGAACCTACGAGCAGTACTTC. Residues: CASSFPLGERTYEQYF. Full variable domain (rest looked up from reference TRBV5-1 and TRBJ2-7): KAGVTQTPRYLIKTRGQQVTLSCSPISGHRSVSWYQQTPGQGLQFLFEYFSETQRNKGNFPGRFSGRQFSNSRSEMNVSTLELGDSALYLCASSFPLGERTYEQYFGPGTRLTVT.

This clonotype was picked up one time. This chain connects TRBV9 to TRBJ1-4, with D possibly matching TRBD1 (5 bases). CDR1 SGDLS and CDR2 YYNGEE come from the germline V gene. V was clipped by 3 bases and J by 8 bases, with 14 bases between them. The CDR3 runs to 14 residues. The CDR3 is CASSAGGIPEKLFF. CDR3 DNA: TGTGCCAGCAGCGCGGGGGGTATCCCCGAAAAACTGTTTTTT.

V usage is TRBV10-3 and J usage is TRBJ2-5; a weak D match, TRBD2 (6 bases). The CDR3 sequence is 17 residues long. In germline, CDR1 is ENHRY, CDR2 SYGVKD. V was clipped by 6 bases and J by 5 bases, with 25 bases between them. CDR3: CAISPGRGWAHPETQYF. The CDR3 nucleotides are TGTGCCATCAGCCCCGGGAGAGGGTGGGCGCACCCGGAGACCCAGTACTTC.

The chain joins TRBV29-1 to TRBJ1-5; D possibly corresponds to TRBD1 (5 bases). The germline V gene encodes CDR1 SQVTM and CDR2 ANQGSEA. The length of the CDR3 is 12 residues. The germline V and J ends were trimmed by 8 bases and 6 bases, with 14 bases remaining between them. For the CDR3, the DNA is TGCAGCATACCCAGGGAAGGTCAGCCCCAGCATTTT. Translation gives CSIPREGQPQHF. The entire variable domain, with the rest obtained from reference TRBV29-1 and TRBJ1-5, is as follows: SAVISQKPSRDICQRGTSLTIQCQVDSQVTMMFWYRQQPGQSLTLIATANQGSEATYESGFVIDKFPISRPNLTFSTLTVSNMSPEDSSIYLCSIPREGQPQHFGDGTRLSIL.

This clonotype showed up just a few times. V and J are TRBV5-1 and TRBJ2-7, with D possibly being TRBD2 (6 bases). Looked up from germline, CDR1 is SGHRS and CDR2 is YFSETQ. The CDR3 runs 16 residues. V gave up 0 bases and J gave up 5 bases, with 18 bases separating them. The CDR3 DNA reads TGCGCCAGCAGCTTGGGACGGGGACTCTCAGGTCACGAGCAGTACTTC. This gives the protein CASSLGRGLSGHEQYF.

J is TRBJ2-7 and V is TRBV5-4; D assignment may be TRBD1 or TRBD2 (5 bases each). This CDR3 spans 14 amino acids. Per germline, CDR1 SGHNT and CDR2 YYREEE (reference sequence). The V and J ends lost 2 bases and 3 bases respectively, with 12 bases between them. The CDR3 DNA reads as TGTGCCAGCAGCTTCGGGGACCGAGGCTACGAGCAGTACTTC. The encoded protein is CASSFGDRGYEQYF. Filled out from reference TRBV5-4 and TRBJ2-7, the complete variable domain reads ETGVTQSPTHLIKTRGQQVTLRCSSQSGHNTVSWYQQALGQGPQFIFQYYREEENGRGNFPPRFSGLQFPNYSSELNVNALELDDSALYLCASSFGDRGYEQYFGPGTRLTVT.

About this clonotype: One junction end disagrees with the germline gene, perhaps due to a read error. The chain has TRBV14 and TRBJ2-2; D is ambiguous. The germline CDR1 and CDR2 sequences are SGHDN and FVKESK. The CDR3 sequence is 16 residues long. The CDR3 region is CARSQEGIRGRGELFF. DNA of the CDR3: TGTGCCAGGAGCCAAGAAGGCATTCGAGGAAGGGGGGAGCTGTTTTTT.

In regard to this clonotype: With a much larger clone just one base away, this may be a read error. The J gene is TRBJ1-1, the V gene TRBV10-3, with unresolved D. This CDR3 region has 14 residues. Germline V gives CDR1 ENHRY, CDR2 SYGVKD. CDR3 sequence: CAFSGKGMNTEAFF. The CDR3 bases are TGTGCCTTCAGTGGCAAGGGTATGAACACTGAAGCTTTCTTT.

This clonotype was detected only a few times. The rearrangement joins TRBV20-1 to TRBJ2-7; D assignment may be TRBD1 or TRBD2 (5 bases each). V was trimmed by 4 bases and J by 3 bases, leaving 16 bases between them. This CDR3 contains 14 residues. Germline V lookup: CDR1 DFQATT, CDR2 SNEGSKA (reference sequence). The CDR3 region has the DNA TGCAGTGCTATTAGATGGGGGTTGGACTACGAGCAGTACTTC. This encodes CSAIRWGLDYEQYF.

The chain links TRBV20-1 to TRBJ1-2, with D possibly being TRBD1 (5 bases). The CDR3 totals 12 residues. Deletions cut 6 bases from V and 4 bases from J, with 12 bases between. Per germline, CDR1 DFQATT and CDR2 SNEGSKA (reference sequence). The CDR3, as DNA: TGCAGTGCAGGAAGGGGCGCCTATGGCTACACCTTC. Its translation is CSAGRGAYGYTF.

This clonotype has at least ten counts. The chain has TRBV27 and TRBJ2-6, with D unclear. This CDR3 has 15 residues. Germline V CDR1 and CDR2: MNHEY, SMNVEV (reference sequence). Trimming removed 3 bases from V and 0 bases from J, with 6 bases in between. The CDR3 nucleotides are TGTGCCAGCAGTTTCCGGAACTCTGGGGCCAACGTCCTGACTTTC. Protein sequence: CASSFRNSGANVLTF.

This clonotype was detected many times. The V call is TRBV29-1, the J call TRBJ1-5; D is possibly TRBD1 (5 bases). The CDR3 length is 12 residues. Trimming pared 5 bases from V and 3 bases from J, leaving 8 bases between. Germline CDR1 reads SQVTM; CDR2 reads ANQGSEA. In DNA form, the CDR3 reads TGCAGCGTTATGACAGACAATCAGCCCCAGCATTTT. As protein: CSVMTDNQPQHF.

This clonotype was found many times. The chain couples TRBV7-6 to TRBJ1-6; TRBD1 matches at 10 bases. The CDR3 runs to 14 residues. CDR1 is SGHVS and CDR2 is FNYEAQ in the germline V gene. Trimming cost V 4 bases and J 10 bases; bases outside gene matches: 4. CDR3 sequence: CASSSGTGESPLHF. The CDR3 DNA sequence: TGTGCCAGCAGCTCCGGGACAGGGGAATCACCCCTCCACTTT.

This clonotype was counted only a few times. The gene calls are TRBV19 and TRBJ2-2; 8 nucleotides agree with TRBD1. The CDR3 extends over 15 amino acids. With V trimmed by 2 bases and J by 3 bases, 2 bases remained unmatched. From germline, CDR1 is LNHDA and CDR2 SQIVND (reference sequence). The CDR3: CASSILDRDTGELFF. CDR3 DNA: TGTGCCAGTAGTATATTGGACAGGGACACCGGGGAGCTGTTTTTT.